The entry below describes one TCR beta chain. The target antigen is unknown. The sample originates from a study of cytomegalovirus exposure and HLA in healthy donors. Study results and limitations: Most TCR sequences were uncommon, yet certain public TCRs appeared in many donors.

This CDR3 spans 13 amino acids. Germline V gene data show CDR1 as MNHEY and CDR2 as SMNVEV (reference sequence). The V and J ends lost 2 bases and 4 bases respectively, with 6 bases between them. Some clones are missing from TCRdb's copy, which holds only in-frame ones; the method was immunoSEQ multiplex PCR. The table includes a few hundred thousand clones, roughly 83% detected once. The chain combines TRBV27 with TRBJ1-5; D gene unclear. This TCR was sampled from a woman between 25 and 40 years old in good health and CMV-seropositive. The specimen was PBMCs. The CDR3 loop reads CASSLNPNQPQHF. CDR3 sequence (DNA): TGTGCCAGCAGTTTAAACCCAAATCAGCCCCAGCATTTT.